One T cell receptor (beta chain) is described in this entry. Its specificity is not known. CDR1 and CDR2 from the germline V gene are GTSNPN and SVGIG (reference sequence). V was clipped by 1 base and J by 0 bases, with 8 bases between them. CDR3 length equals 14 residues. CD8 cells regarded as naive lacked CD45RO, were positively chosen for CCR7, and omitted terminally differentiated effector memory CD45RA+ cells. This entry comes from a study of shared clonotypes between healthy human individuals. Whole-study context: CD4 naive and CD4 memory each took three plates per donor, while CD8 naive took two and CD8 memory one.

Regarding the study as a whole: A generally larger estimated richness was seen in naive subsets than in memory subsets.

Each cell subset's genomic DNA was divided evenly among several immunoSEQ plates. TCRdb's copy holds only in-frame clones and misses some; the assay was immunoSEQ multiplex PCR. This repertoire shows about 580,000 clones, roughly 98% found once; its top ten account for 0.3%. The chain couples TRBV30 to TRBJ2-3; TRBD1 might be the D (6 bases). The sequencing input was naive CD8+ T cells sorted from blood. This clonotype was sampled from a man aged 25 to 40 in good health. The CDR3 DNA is TGTGCCTGGAGTGGGGGACAAAGCACAGATACGCAGTATTTT. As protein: CAWSGGQSTDTQYF.